This T cell receptor (beta chain) was identified during a study of spatial heterogeneity in lung cancer. TCRdb fed the 5' RACE reads into MiXCR, producing one record per CDR3 protein. The top ten hold 35% to 50% of the sample, which has over 10,000 distinct CDR3 sequences, approximately 3.8% seen once. This clonotype was picked up many times. Stated time point: sample taken at primary tumor resection. The donor group consisted of under 95 patients who had untreated, early-stage non-small cell lung cancer. V lost 7 bases, J lost 10 bases, and 13 bases stayed unmatched. This CDR3 spans 15 amino acids. Germline CDR1 reads MNHEY; CDR2 reads SVGAGI.

This chain uses TRBV6-5 with TRBJ2-1; 10 bases are shared with TRBD1. The clonotype was recovered from a male donor with early-stage non-small cell lung cancer. The source was PBMCs, collected at surgery. The CDR3 coding sequence is TGTGCCAGCAAACGAGACAGGGGGCAGCGCGACGAGCAGTTCTTC. Amino acids: CASKRDRGQRDEQFF.